The 25 T cell receptor beta chains reported below all come from one sample, sequenced in a study of tumor-infiltrating lymphocytes in oesophageal squamous cell carcinoma. TCRdb re-called the PCR reads through MiXCR, storing one row per CDR3 protein. The sample records roughly 16,000 distinct CDR3 sequences, 40% to 55% being singletons. Sequenced: normal esophageal tissue next to the tumor. The receptor set was obtained from a female donor with esophageal squamous cell carcinoma.

Within the sample, this clonotype is medium-sized. The V gene is TRBV7-9, the J gene TRBJ2-5, with TRBD2 matching 7 bases. Germline V gene data show CDR1 as SEHNR and CDR2 as FQNEAQ (reference sequence). J lost 5 bases, V lost 1 base, and 7 bases had no gene match. The CDR3 has 15 residues. CDR3 loop: CASSLGGGSGETQYF. In nucleotides, the CDR3 is TGTGCCAGCAGCTTAGGTGGCGGGAGCGGGGAGACCCAGTACTTC.

This clonotype showed up many times. The rearrangement links TRBV7-3 to TRBJ2-3; 7 bases map to TRBD2. The J segment lost 2 bases and the V segment lost 2 bases, leaving 7 bases of the junction unmatched. Germline CDR1 SGHTA, CDR2 FQGTGA. The CDR3 spans 16 residues. The CDR3 is CASSLWGGSLTDTQYF. CDR3 coding DNA: TGTGCCAGCAGCTTATGGGGCGGGAGCCTCACAGATACGCAGTATTTT.

The CDR3 spells CASSLNRGGDTTQFF. CDR3 bases: TGCGCCAGCAGCTTGAACAGGGGAGGGGACACGACCCAGTTCTTC. This rearrangement joins TRBV5-1 to TRBJ2-1; D is possibly TRBD1 or TRBD2 (7 bases each). Between the trimmed V and J ends, which lost 1 base and 13 bases, there was a span of 21 bases. Germline CDR1 reads SGHRS; CDR2 reads YFSETQ. CDR3 size: 15 residues. The whole variable domain, remainder taken from reference TRBV5-1 and TRBJ2-1, is KAGVTQTPRYLIKTRGQQVTLSCSPISGHRSVSWYQQTPGQGLQFLFEYFSETQRNKGNFPGRFSGRQFSNSRSEMNVSTLELGDSALYLCASSLNRGGDTTQFFGPGTRLTVL.

V and J are TRBV7-9 and TRBJ2-3; no clear D. The germline CDR1 and CDR2 sequences are SEHNR and FQNEAQ (reference sequence). The V and J ends lost 6 bases and 5 bases respectively, with 9 bases between them. This CDR3 region has 12 residues. CDR3 nucleotide sequence: TGTGCCAGCAGTCCGCAGGTAGATACGCAGTATTTT. This sequence encodes CASSPQVDTQYF.

This clonotype was counted a few times. The genes are TRBV3-1 and TRBJ2-7, with no clear D. The J call is in doubt because the DNA end fits TRBJ2-5 better. Per germline, CDR1 LGHDT and CDR2 YNNKEL (reference sequence). The CDR3 covers 12 residues. CDR3 region: CASSAELKTQYF. CDR3 sequence (DNA): TGTGCCAGCAGCGCGGAATTGAAGACCCAGTACTTC.

This clonotype was counted a single time. This chain joins TRBV7-2 and TRBJ2-6, with TRBD2 matching over 8 bases. The DNA end favors TRBJ2-7, so the J call may be wrong. The germline CDR1 and CDR2 sequences are SGHTA and FQGNSA. The CDR3 has 15 amino acids. The CDR3 coding sequence is TGTGCCAGCAGCTTAGTTCGGGGGGGCCTTTACGAGCAGTACTTC. Translation gives CASSLVRGGLYEQYF.

The CDR3 bases are TGTGCCAGCAGCTTACCCCTTTCGACCCAGTACTTC. Its translation: CASSLPLSTQYF. The chain couples TRBV7-6 to TRBJ2-5; D not resolved. CDR1 is SGHVS, CDR2 FNYEAQ, per germline. This CDR3 comprises 12 residues. Between the trimmed V and J ends, which lost 2 bases and 7 bases, there was a span of 8 bases.

The chain has TRBV7-6 and TRBJ2-5, with 10 bases lining up with TRBD1. TRBJ2-7 matches the DNA end more closely, so the J call is doubtful. Germline CDR1 reads SGHVS; CDR2 reads FNYEAQ. This CDR3 has 15 residues. CDR3 coding DNA: TGTGCCAGCAGCGCCCGGGACAGGGGAACCTACGAGCAGTACTTC. It encodes CASSARDRGTYEQYF.

The chain has TRBV11-2 and TRBJ1-1; D is undetermined. CDR1 is SGHAT and CDR2 is FQNNGV in the germline V gene. V was cut by 0 bases and J by 0 bases, with 5 bases left in between. The CDR3 consists of 14 residues. CDR3 in DNA: TGTGCCAGCAGCTTAGATTTTATGAACACTGAAGCTTTCTTT. This gives the protein CASSLDFMNTEAFF.

This clonotype was detected many times. The chain uses TRBV28 and TRBJ2-7, with 14 nucleotides matching TRBD2. Germline CDR1 is MDHEN and CDR2 is SYDVKM. With 6 bases clipped from V and 0 bases from J, the junction kept 7 bases outside the gene matches. There are 17 residues in the CDR3. The CDR3 protein is CASRPGLAGVLSYEQYF. CDR3 in DNA: TGTGCCAGCAGACCGGGACTAGCGGGAGTCCTCTCCTACGAGCAGTACTTC.

This clonotype was seen many times. The rearrangement joins TRBV15 to TRBJ1-1; no definite D call. This CDR3 has 14 residues. The germline V gene has CDR1 LNHNV and CDR2 YYDKDF (reference sequence). With 0 bases removed from V and 6 bases from J, the gap between germline ends came to 11 bases. Here the CDR3 reads CATSREVAGPEAFF. The CDR3 nucleotides read TGTGCCACCAGCAGAGAAGTGGCGGGCCCTGAAGCTTTCTTT.

J is TRBJ2-6 and V is TRBV6-1, with 7 bases lining up with TRBD2. The J call may be wrong; the DNA end is better matched by TRBJ2-1. Germline lookup yields CDR1 MNHNS and CDR2 SASEGT. The CDR3 length is 15 residues. DNA of the CDR3: TGTGCCAGCAGTGAAAGCCCCAGCGGGACGGATGAGCAGTTCTTC. Its protein product is CASSESPSGTDEQFF.

This clonotype was seen many times. The chain has TRBV6-1 and TRBJ2-6; D ambiguous. Per germline, CDR1 MNHNS and CDR2 SASEGT. The CDR3 has 13 amino acids. Trimming removed 7 bases at V and 4 bases at J, with 8 bases between. CDR3 nucleotides: TGTGCCAGCACCGCTTCCGGGGCCAACGTCCTGACTTTC. It yields the protein CASTASGANVLTF.

This clonotype appeared many times. This chain joins TRBV27 and TRBJ1-1; TRBD1 matches at 9 bases. The CDR3 contains 18 residues. V was pared by 3 bases and J by 2 bases, with 13 bases of the junction left unmatched. Germline CDR1 and CDR2: MNHEY and SMNVEV (reference sequence). CDR3 region: CASSFRVPGQGLNTEAFF. Here the CDR3 DNA reads TGTGCCAGCAGTTTTAGAGTCCCGGGACAGGGTTTAAACACTGAAGCTTTCTTT.

This chain uses TRBV6-1 with TRBJ2-5; either TRBD1 or TRBD2 may supply D (5 bases each). Matching the DNA end better, TRBJ2-6 makes the J call doubtful. The CDR3 extends over 17 amino acids. CDR1 and CDR2 (germline): MNHNS, SASEGT. Here the CDR3 reads CASSYSGSSSGANVLTF. The CDR3, as DNA: TGTGCCAGCAGTTATTCAGGGAGTTCCTCTGGGGCCAACGTCCTGACTTTC.

The genes are TRBV20-1 and TRBJ2-1, with 10 bases aligning to TRBD2. J lost 4 bases, V lost 3 bases, and 9 bases had no gene match. This CDR3 region has 16 residues. The germline CDR1 and CDR2 sequences are DFQATT and SNEGSKA (reference sequence). The CDR3 coding sequence is TGCAGTGCTAGCCTCCTACTAGCGGGATTTTACAATGAGCAGTTCTTC. It codes for CSASLLLAGFYNEQFF.

The CDR3: CASSLVAGLETQYF. The DNA for the CDR3 is TGTGCCAGCAGCTTAGTAGCGGGGTTGGAGACCCAGTACTTC. This sequence joins TRBV7-3 and TRBJ2-4, with 8 bases that match TRBD2. The DNA end lines up better with TRBJ2-5; the J call may be wrong. The CDR3 is made up of 14 amino acids. Germline V gene data show CDR1 as SGHTA and CDR2 as FQGTGA.

This chain uses TRBV7-2 with TRBJ2-1; 12 bases align to TRBD2. The assigned J gene may be wrong: the sequence end matches TRBJ2-5 better. Germline CDR1 and CDR2: SGHTA and FQGNSA. The length of the CDR3 is 13 residues. The CDR3 DNA reads as TGTGCCAGCACTAGCGGGAGGGGAGAGACCCAGTACTTC. Translation gives CASTSGRGETQYF.

This chain joins TRBV12-1 and TRBJ2-1; TRBD2, the table's D call, lacks a check against the DNA. TRBV12-1 is classified as a pseudogene. This CDR3 has 17 amino acids. CDR3 region: CASSIRTSGTGYNEQFF. DNA for the CDR3: TGTGCCAGCAGTATCAGGACTAGCGGGACGGGCTACAATGAGCAGTTCTTC.

Notes on this clonotype: Because it lacks the conserved phenylalanine or tryptophan at the end, this CDR3 is likely a read error. No DNA is shown, since the ends of the CDR3 on it are uncertain; the CDR3 is the one TCRdb lists. This chain links TRBV7-3 with TRBJ2-5; the table's D gene call, TRBD1, was not cross checked with the DNA. The germline V gene has CDR1 SGHTA and CDR2 FQGTGA. The CDR3 is 16 residues long, counting both termini. The CDR3 region is CASRPSGGSYEQYFGN.

Concerning this clonotype: A read error is likely, as this CDR3 ends without the conserved phenylalanine or tryptophan. The limits of the CDR3 on the DNA are not certain, so only TCRdb's listed CDR3 is given. V and J are TRBV12-3 or TRBV12-4 and TRBJ2-1; no DNA check was done on the table's D call, TRBD2. The CDR3 length equals 15 residues, ends included. CDR3 sequence: CASSLGRVNGYTFGS.

This clonotype has a count of ten or more. The chain is built from TRBV7-9 and TRBJ1-3; TRBD1 is a possible D gene (5 bases). CDR1 SEHNR and CDR2 FQNEAQ come from the germline V gene (reference sequence). The CDR3 sequence is 15 residues long. V lost 5 bases, J lost 0 bases, and 11 bases lay in between. For the CDR3, the DNA is TGTGCCAGCAGCCCAACAGGACTCTCTGGAAACACCATATATTTT. The encoded protein is CASSPTGLSGNTIYF. The entire variable domain, with the rest obtained from reference TRBV7-9 and TRBJ1-3, is as follows: DTGVSQNPRHKITKRGQNVTFRCDPISEHNRLYWYRQTLGQGPEFLTYFQNEAQLEKSRLLSDRFSAERPKGSFSTLEIQRTEQGDSAMYLCASSPTGLSGNTIYFGEGSWLTVV.

The chain has TRBV7-4 and TRBJ1-3; unclear D gene. The length of the CDR3 is 18 residues. Germline values: CDR1 SGHVT, CDR2 SQSDAQ. Trimming removed 4 bases from V and 7 bases from J, with 26 bases in between. CDR3 residues: CASSSTTSEGVIENTIYF. The CDR3 DNA follows: TGTGCCAGCAGCTCCACCACTAGCGAGGGAGTAATCGAGAACACCATATATTTT.

Many counts were recorded for this clonotype. CDR3 in amino acids: CASSFRGRGPPEAFF. CDR3 DNA sequence: TGTGCCAGCAGTTTCCGCGGAAGGGGGCCCCCTGAAGCTTTCTTT. The J gene is TRBJ1-1, the V gene TRBV28; 7 positions agree with TRBD1. The V gene's germline CDR1 is MDHEN and CDR2 SYDVKM. Trimming removed 3 bases from V and 6 bases from J; junction bases left unmatched: 10. The CDR3 contains 15 residues.

In this sample, this clonotype turned up a few times. This rearrangement joins TRBV27 to TRBJ2-7; tentatively, D is TRBD1 (5 bases). The J call may be incorrect, as the DNA end agrees better with TRBJ2-5. Germline V lookup: CDR1 MNHEY, CDR2 SMNVEV (reference sequence). This CDR3 region has 16 residues. The chain's CDR3 is CASSKGAGPFQETQYF. In nucleotides, the CDR3 is TGTGCCAGCTCTAAAGGGGCAGGTCCATTTCAAGAGACCCAGTACTTC.